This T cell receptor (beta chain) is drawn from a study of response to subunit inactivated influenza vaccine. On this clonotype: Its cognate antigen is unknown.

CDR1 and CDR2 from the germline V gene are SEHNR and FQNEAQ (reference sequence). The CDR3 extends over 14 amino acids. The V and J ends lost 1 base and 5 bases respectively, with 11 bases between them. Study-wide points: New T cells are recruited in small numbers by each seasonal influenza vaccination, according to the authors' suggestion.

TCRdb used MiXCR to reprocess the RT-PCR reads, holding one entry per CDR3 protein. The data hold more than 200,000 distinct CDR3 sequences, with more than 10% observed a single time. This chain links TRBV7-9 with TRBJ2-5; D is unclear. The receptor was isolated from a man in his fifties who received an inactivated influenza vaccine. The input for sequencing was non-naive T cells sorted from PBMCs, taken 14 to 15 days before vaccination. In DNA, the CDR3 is TGTGCCAGCAGCTTAGATGTAAGGTTGGAGACCCAGTACTTC. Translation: CASSLDVRLETQYF.